The rows below give T cell receptor beta chains drawn from one sample of a study of response to subunit inactivated influenza vaccine. MiXCR, run by TCRdb on the RT-PCR reads, gives a single entry per CDR3 protein. Among about 620,000 distinct CDR3 sequences, around 11% were seen once, and the ten largest hold roughly a tenth. The material was PBMCs from blood, obtained on the day of vaccination. The origin of the receptors is a middle-aged man who received an inactivated influenza vaccine. Both conserved end residues are trimmed from each CDR3.

j_gene | v_gene | CDR3aa
TRBJ2-7 | TRBV20-1 | SARRASPSYEQY
TRBJ2-3 | TRBV27 | ASSPLQGTQY
TRBJ2-4 | TRBV2 | ASSHNRDFQY
TRBJ2-4 | TRBV20-1 | SAPRQGPKNIQY
TRBJ2-5 | TRBV18 | ASSLWTAQETQY
TRBJ1-2 | TRBV2 | ASSVESYGYT
TRBJ1-6 | TRBV30 | AWTGGDSSYNSPLH
TRBJ2-6 | TRBV5-1 | ASSRQGALRPGANVLT
TRBJ2-5 | TRBV12-3/TRBV12-4 | ASRGTGAQETQY
TRBJ2-3 | TRBV7-6 | ASSLLKGDTQY
TRBJ2-2 | TRBV7-9 | ASSLGLRAATGELF
TRBJ1-2 | TRBV18 | ASSPGQGNGYT
TRBJ2-1 | TRBV4-2 | ASSQGGAASYNEQF
TRBJ2-7 | TRBV28 | ASSYATATYEQY
TRBJ2-1 | TRBV4-1 | ASSQGGRVDEQF
TRBJ2-7 | TRBV28 | ASSLGLASSYEQY
TRBJ2-1 | TRBV11-2 | ASSLAGGWNNEQF
TRBJ2-5 | TRBV7-2 | ASSRGGFETQY
TRBJ2-3 | TRBV5-6 | ASSFGTSADTQY
TRBJ2-7 | TRBV7-2 | ASTYLAGGYEQY
TRBJ1-1 | TRBV7-9 | ASSLAFDRGSVTEAF
TRBJ2-3 | TRBV20-1 | SAREQGVRTDTQY
TRBJ2-1 | TRBV6-2/TRBV6-3 | ASRPTSGGNNEQF
TRBJ1-1 | TRBV10-3 | ATLDTVNTEAF
TRBJ1-2 | TRBV27 | ASSTRDRGVSNYGYT
TRBJ2-7 | TRBV28 | ASSFSGGQYEQY
TRBJ2-7 | TRBV3-1 | ASSQDSGGSWYEQY
TRBJ2-5 | TRBV10-3 | AISEIRVRGRETQY
TRBJ2-7 | TRBV4-2 | ASSQVGADEQY
TRBJ1-1 | TRBV7-2 | ASSLSGRANTEAF
TRBJ2-6 | TRBV27 | ATAGSGANVLT
TRBJ2-1 | TRBV6-5 | ASSSRQGANEQF
TRBJ1-6 | TRBV7-8 | ASSVTGNNSPLH
TRBJ2-7 | TRBV12-3/TRBV12-4 | ASSPVGTSDSYEQY
TRBJ1-3 | TRBV5-6 | ASSPDGYSGNTIY
TRBJ2-1 | TRBV5-1 | ASSRIGQDYNEQF
TRBJ1-5 | TRBV5-1 | ASSTGEGNQPQH
TRBJ2-2 | TRBV12-3/TRBV12-4 | ASTPTGLAGSGELF
TRBJ2-2 | TRBV15 | ATSRDVIRSGWNTGELF
TRBJ1-2 | TRBV6-2/TRBV6-3 | ASRRQAYGYT
TRBJ2-3 | TRBV2 | ASSEQGSRTDTQY
TRBJ2-1 | TRBV6-2/TRBV6-3 | ASSVSSGSTQF
TRBJ2-1 | TRBV28 | ASSPHPGTRGWNNEQF
TRBJ1-2 | TRBV12-3/TRBV12-4 | ASSSGTAWFYGYT
TRBJ2-1 | TRBV7-9 | ASSLYGRVAYNEQF
TRBJ2-3 | TRBV20-1 | SARFGAVNRAYGTDTQY
TRBJ2-1 | TRBV20-1 | SARRRTSGRGYNEQF